This TCR beta chain was sequenced during a study of T cells after somatic rescue of genetic block. Only in-frame clones appear in the TCRdb table, and some are missing; sequencing was by immunoSEQ multiplex PCR. The data contain 45,000 to 70,000 clones, approximately 96% of them singletons. This clone was found once. Per the germline V gene, CDR1 is SGHNT and CDR2 is YYREEE (reference sequence). The length of the CDR3 is 14 residues. Trimming left V 1 base short and J 4 bases short, with 11 bases between. What was sequenced was peripheral blood mononuclear cells (PBMCs). V is TRBV5-4 and J is TRBJ2-5, with D tentatively TRBD2 (6 bases). This TCR came from a child younger than two. CDR3 nucleotide sequence: TGTGCCAGCAGCTTGCATGGGGGGATAGAGACCCAGTACTTC. It codes for CASSLHGGIETQYF.